The 9 T cell receptor beta chains reported below all come from one sample, sequenced in a study of shared clonotypes between healthy human individuals. Sequenced by immunoSEQ multiplex PCR; TCRdb stores in-frame clones only, minus some. The sample carries more than 900,000 clones, roughly 74% recorded once. Sequencing used memory CD4+ T cells from PBMCs. This sample's subset: CD45RA-negative fraction. These receptors all come from a young man in good health. Some clones in this sample may be carry-over from other donors' samples.

V gene TRBV4-1 combines with J gene TRBJ2-7; D is ambiguous. The CDR3 consists of 14 residues. V was clipped by 8 bases and J by 1 base, with 15 bases between them. Per the germline V gene, CDR1 is MGHRA and CDR2 is YSYEKL. Written as DNA, the CDR3 is TGCGCCAGCTCGTCGGGCCTGGGGTCCTACGAGCAGTACTTC. It translates to CASSSGLGSYEQYF.

The gene calls are TRBV7-9 and TRBJ1-4; tentatively, D is TRBD1 (6 bases). Germline CDR1 is SEHNR and CDR2 is FQNEAQ (reference sequence). This CDR3 has 14 amino acids. The germline V and J ends were trimmed by 8 bases and 8 bases, with 18 bases remaining between them. The CDR3 loop reads CASSSRGLGEKLFF. The CDR3 bases are TGTGCCAGCTCGTCTCGGGGGCTTGGGGAAAAACTGTTTTTT. Variable domain in full (rest from reference TRBV7-9 and TRBJ1-4): DTGVSQNPRHKITKRGQNVTFRCDPISEHNRLYWYRQTLGQGPEFLTYFQNEAQLEKSRLLSDRFSAERPKGSFSTLEIQRTEQGDSAMYLCASSSRGLGEKLFFGSGTQLSVL.

The CDR3 is CASSLTERIGELFF. DNA of the CDR3: TGTGCCAGCAGTTTAACTGAACGCATCGGGGAGCTGTTTTTT. The chain recombines TRBV28 with TRBJ2-2; no reliable D call. The germline CDR1 and CDR2 sequences are MDHEN and SYDVKM. This CDR3 is 14 amino acids long. Deletions cut 2 bases from V and 7 bases from J, with 11 bases between.

This clone has more than one count but fewer than ten. The V gene is TRBV7-2, the J gene TRBJ2-1; possibly TRBD1 for D (5 bases). The germline CDR1 and CDR2 sequences are SGHTA and FQGNSA. Between the trimmed V and J ends, which lost 1 base and 12 bases, there was a span of 13 bases. The CDR3 length is 13 residues. DNA of the CDR3: TGTGCCAGCAGCTTAGAAGGCGGTACAGGGCAGTTCTTC. Encoded protein: CASSLEGGTGQFF. Supplemented by reference TRBV7-2 and TRBJ2-1, the full variable domain reads GAGVSQSPSNKVTEKGKDVELRCDPISGHTALYWYRQSLGQGLEFLIYFQGNSAPDKSGLPSDRFSAERTGGSVSTLTIQRTQQEDSAVYLCASSLEGGTGQFFGPGTRLTVL.

Notes on this clone: The identical CDR3 is also encoded by other nucleotide sequences in the sample. The genes are TRBV2 and TRBJ2-7, with D unresolved. Trimming shortened V by 4 bases and J by 1 base, and 5 bases separated the two germline ends. The CDR3 covers 12 residues. Germline loops: CDR1 SNHLY, CDR2 FYNNEI. The CDR3 protein is CASSAQSYEQYF. Here the CDR3 DNA reads TGTGCCAGCAGTGCCCAGTCCTACGAGCAGTACTTC.

The rearrangement joins TRBV18 to TRBJ2-7, with TRBD2 identical over 9 bases. Germline values: CDR1 KGHSH, CDR2 LQKENI. The CDR3 covers 15 residues. The V and J ends lost 3 bases and 1 base, in that order; junction bases with no gene match: 4. The DNA for the CDR3 is TGTGCCAGCTCACCCGGGACTAGCCGATCCTACGAGCAGTACTTC. Translating gives CASSPGTSRSYEQYF.

The genes are TRBV21-1 and TRBJ2-1. TRBV21-1 is classified as a pseudogene. There are 12 residues in the CDR3. The CDR3 nucleotides read TGTGCCAGCAGTTCCTGGGCTAGAGAGCAGTTCTTC. This translates into CASSSWAREQFF.

The chain combines TRBV5-1 with TRBJ2-3, with 8 bases matching TRBD2. The CDR3 covers 15 residues. The germline V gene encodes CDR1 SGHRS and CDR2 YFSETQ. The V segment lost 0 bases and the J segment 6 bases; nucleotides outside the gene matches: 6. CDR3 nucleotides: TGCGCCAGCAGCTTGGTCGGGAGGGCCGTGGATACGCAGTATTTT. The encoded protein is CASSLVGRAVDTQYF.

This clone was counted only a few times. CDR3 coding DNA: TGTGCCAGCAGCTCACCGGGACAGGGCAACAATGAGCAGTTCTTC. Translating it yields CASSSPGQGNNEQFF. The genes are TRBV7-3 and TRBJ2-1, with 9 bases aligning to TRBD1. The germline gives CDR1 SGHTA, CDR2 FQGTGA. The CDR3 totals 15 residues. The V gene end was trimmed by 4 bases and the J gene end by 5 bases; junction bases not matched to a gene: 6.